This T cell receptor beta chain came from a study of blood T cell repertoires in COVID-19. The overall study: Acute and convalescent COVID-19 samples came from the United States, Italy and Spain. Sample material is recorded as cDNA or gDNA derived from T cells, B-cell-depleted T cells, or PBMCs.

Original methodology: Reference gene primer amplification gave nucleated cell count estimates. Clones were sequenced by immunoSEQ multiplex PCR, and TCRdb holds only the in-frame ones, with some missing. Clone size and V and J calls were adopted from that table, with D and trimming inferred from the DNA. Of 95,000 or so clones detected, 80% to 90% appear once; the ten largest clones hold 1.2%. Material: peripheral blood. The TCR originated in a man older than 75 with active or convalescent COVID-19.

The CDR3: CASSLPTGLNGYTF. The CDR3 nucleotides are TGTGCCAGCAGTTTACCGACAGGACTGAATGGCTACACCTTC. The rearrangement joins TRBV28 to TRBJ1-2, with a possible D match to TRBD1 (6 bases). In germline, CDR1 is MDHEN, CDR2 SYDVKM. The V end lost 2 bases, the J end lost 6 bases, and 13 bases lay between the germline ends. CDR3 length: 14 amino acids.